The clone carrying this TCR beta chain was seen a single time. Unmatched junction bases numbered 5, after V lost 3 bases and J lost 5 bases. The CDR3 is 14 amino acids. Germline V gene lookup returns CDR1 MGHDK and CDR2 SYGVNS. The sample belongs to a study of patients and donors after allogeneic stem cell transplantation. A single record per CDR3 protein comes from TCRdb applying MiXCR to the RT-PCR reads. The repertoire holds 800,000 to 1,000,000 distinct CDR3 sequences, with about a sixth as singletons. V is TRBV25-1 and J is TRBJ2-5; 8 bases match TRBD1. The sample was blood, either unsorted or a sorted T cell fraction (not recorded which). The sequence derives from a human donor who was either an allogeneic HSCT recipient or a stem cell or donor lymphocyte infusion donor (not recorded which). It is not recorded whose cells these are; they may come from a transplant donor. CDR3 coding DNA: TGTGCCAGCAGTGACCGCCGGACAGGGGAGACCCAGTACTTC. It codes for CASSDRRTGETQYF.